This TCR beta chain was recovered during a study of blood T cell repertoires in COVID-19. TCRdb keeps only in-frame clones here, not all; method: immunoSEQ multiplex PCR. Among about 370,000 clones listed, about 89% were seen once. The length of the CDR3 is 15 residues. Trimming cost V 0 bases and J 2 bases, with 8 bases left between them. CDR1 LGHDT and CDR2 YNNKEL come from the germline V gene (reference sequence). Input material: peripheral blood. V and J are TRBV3-1 (or the pseudogene TRBV3-2) and TRBJ1-5; D uncertain. The receptor comes from a woman aged 30 to 39 with COVID-19, enrolled during active disease. CDR3 sequence: CASSQDSGGNQPQHF. The CDR3 nucleotides read TGTGCCAGCAGCCAAGATAGCGGGGGCAATCAGCCCCAGCATTTT.